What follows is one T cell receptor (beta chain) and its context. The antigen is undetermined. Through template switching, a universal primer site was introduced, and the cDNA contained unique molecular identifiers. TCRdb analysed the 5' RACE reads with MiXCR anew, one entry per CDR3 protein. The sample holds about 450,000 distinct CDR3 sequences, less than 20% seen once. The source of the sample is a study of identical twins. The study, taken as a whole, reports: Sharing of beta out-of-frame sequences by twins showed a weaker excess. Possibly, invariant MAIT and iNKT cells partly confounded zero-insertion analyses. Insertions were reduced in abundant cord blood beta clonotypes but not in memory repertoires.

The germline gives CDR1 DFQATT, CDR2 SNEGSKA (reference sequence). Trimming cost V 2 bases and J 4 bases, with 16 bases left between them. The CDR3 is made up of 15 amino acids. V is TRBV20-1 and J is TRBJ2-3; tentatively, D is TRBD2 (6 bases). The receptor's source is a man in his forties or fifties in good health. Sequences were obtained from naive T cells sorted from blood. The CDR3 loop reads CSARFPGVGADTQYF. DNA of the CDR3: TGCAGTGCTAGATTTCCGGGAGTGGGCGCAGATACGCAGTATTTT.